Reported below is one T cell receptor beta chain. Its antigen is not identified. Sequencing used immunoSEQ multiplex PCR; TCRdb keeps in-frame clones, though not all of them. The profile shows 50,000 to 70,000 clones, 72% of them singletons. Trimming took off 4 bases at V and 3 bases at J, with 11 bases between the two ends. CDR1 SGHKS and CDR2 YYEKEE come from the germline V gene (reference sequence). The CDR3 extends over 14 amino acids. The record originates from a study of vaccination effects on CD4 cells after COVID-19. About the research overall: Participants were given two doses of BNT162b2 or mRNA-1273 vaccine. Sample collection from a couple of convalescent patients occurred 16 days and one week before vaccination.

Cells that had been cultured for ten to eleven days were the source of isolated CD4+ T cells. On both days 3 and 7, half of the culture medium was replaced with IL-2 medium. This sequence originates from a human donor who had a prior SARS-CoV-2 infection. The V and J genes are TRBV5-5 and TRBJ2-4, with D unclear. The sequences come from CD4+ T cells from PBMCs cultured without peptide, collected before COVID-19 vaccination. The CDR3 region has the DNA TGTGCCAGCAGCCCGGGTGCGGTCAAAAACATTCAGTACTTC. Translating gives CASSPGAVKNIQYF.